The rows below give T cell receptor beta chains drawn from one sample of a study of human T cells and chemical hapten exposure. MiXCR, applied by TCRdb to the RACE reads, yields one record per CDR3 protein. This table holds a few hundred thousand distinct CDR3 sequences, roughly 6.3% found once. The input for sequencing was whole blood, taken in connection with sensitization to the hapten diphenylcyclopropenone (DPC). These receptors all come from a woman in her late teens or twenties with alopecia areata. Some clones in this sample may be carry-over from other donors' samples. Each CDR3 is given with its conserved first and last residue. D genes are given only for firm matches. The listing skips clone size in some rows; elsewhere it reads once, few, many or a size class.

v_gene: TRBV7-9
d_gene: .
abundance: .
len: 15
j_gene: TRBJ2-3
CDR3nt: TGTGCCAGCAGCTTAGGACTGAAGAGCACAGATACGCAGTATTTT
CDR3aa: CASSLGLKSTDTQYF

v_gene: TRBV2
d_gene: .
abundance: few
len: 15
j_gene: TRBJ2-3
CDR3nt: TGTGCCAGCAGCGGACAAAGACCTAGCACAGATACGCAGTATTTT
CDR3aa: CASSGQRPSTDTQYF

v_gene: TRBV2
d_gene: .
abundance: many
len: 14
j_gene: TRBJ1-5
CDR3nt: TGTGCCAGCAGTTCAGAAGGGATGGTTCAGCCCCAGCATTTT
CDR3aa: CASSSEGMVQPQHF

v_gene: TRBV4-2
d_gene: TRBD2
abundance: few
len: 16
j_gene: TRBJ2-3
CDR3nt: TGTGCCAGCAGCCAAGGCGGGGGGGCCATGGCAGATACGCAGTATTTT
CDR3aa: CASSQGGGAMADTQYF

v_gene: TRBV3-1
d_gene: .
abundance: .
len: 13
j_gene: TRBJ2-7
CDR3nt: TGTGCCAGCAGCCGTGACGCCCAGCACGAGCAGTACTTC
CDR3aa: CASSRDAQHEQYF

v_gene: TRBV7-2
d_gene: TRBD1
abundance: many
len: 13
j_gene: TRBJ1-6
CDR3nt: TGTGCCAGCAGCCCAGGGGGCGAATCACCCCTCCACTTT
CDR3aa: CASSPGGESPLHF

v_gene: TRBV24-1
d_gene: .
abundance: few
len: 16
j_gene: TRBJ2-3
CDR3nt: TGTGCCACCAGTGACCCAAAGGAATCTAGCACAGATACGCAGTATTTT
CDR3aa: CATSDPKESSTDTQYF

v_gene: TRBV7-8
d_gene: .
abundance: many
len: 15
j_gene: TRBJ1-5
CDR3nt: TGTGCCAGCAGCCAGAACAGGGCCTCCGGCCAGCCCCAGCATTTT
CDR3aa: CASSQNRASGQPQHF

v_gene: TRBV7-2
d_gene: .
abundance: few
len: 14
j_gene: TRBJ2-2
CDR3nt: TGTGCCAGCAGCTTAGAACAGAACACCGGGGAGCTGTTTTTT
CDR3aa: CASSLEQNTGELFF

v_gene: TRBV10-3
d_gene: .
abundance: many
len: 15
j_gene: TRBJ1-2
CDR3nt: TGTGCCATCAGTGAGTCGCCTTCGCGTAACTATGGCTACACCTTC
CDR3aa: CAISESPSRNYGYTF

v_gene: TRBV6-5
d_gene: .
abundance: many
len: 14
j_gene: TRBJ1-3
CDR3nt: TGTGCCAGCTTGCCCGACAACTCTGGAAACACCATATATTTT
CDR3aa: CASLPDNSGNTIYF

v_gene: TRBV27
d_gene: .
abundance: few
len: 11
j_gene: TRBJ2-2
CDR3nt: TGTGCCAGCAGTTTGCACGGGGAGCTGTTTTTT
CDR3aa: CASSLHGELFF

v_gene: TRBV6-6
d_gene: TRBD2
abundance: few
len: 14
j_gene: TRBJ2-1
CDR3nt: TGTGCCAGCCTCCTGGGACTAGCGGGGAATGAGCAGTTCTTC
CDR3aa: CASLLGLAGNEQFF

v_gene: TRBV7-9
d_gene: .
abundance: .
len: 14
j_gene: TRBJ1-2
CDR3nt: TGTGCCAGCAGCTTAGTAAAGACTGACTATGGCTACACCTTC
CDR3aa: CASSLVKTDYGYTF

v_gene: TRBV3-1
d_gene: .
abundance: many
len: 14
j_gene: TRBJ1-2
CDR3nt: TGTGCCAGCAGCCCCGCGTGGGCCACCGGTGGCTACACCTTC
CDR3aa: CASSPAWATGGYTF

v_gene: TRBV2
d_gene: TRBD2
abundance: .
len: 17
j_gene: TRBJ2-1
CDR3nt: TGTGCCAGCACCGAAGGGAAGCGGGGGGGCCGGCGGGTTGAGCAGTTCTTC
CDR3aa: CASTEGKRGGRRVEQFF

v_gene: TRBV28
d_gene: TRBD2
abundance: many
len: 16
j_gene: TRBJ2-3
CDR3nt: TGTGCCAGCAGTTTCAGGGAGGGACTCAACACAGATACGCAGTATTTT
CDR3aa: CASSFREGLNTDTQYF

v_gene: TRBV29-1
d_gene: TRBD1
abundance: many
len: 14
j_gene: TRBJ2-3
CDR3nt: TGCAGCGTTGATCCCCGGACAGGGACAGATACGCAGTATTTT
CDR3aa: CSVDPRTGTDTQYF

v_gene: TRBV7-8
d_gene: .
abundance: many
len: 15
j_gene: TRBJ1-1
CDR3nt: TGTGCCAGCAGCACTAGGGGGACGAGGAACACTGAAGCTTTCTTT
CDR3aa: CASSTRGTRNTEAFF

v_gene: TRBV6-5
d_gene: TRBD1
abundance: many
len: 14
j_gene: TRBJ2-7
CDR3nt: TGTGCCAGCAGTTACGGGACAGCCACCTACGAGCAGTACTTC
CDR3aa: CASSYGTATYEQYF

v_gene: TRBV6-5
d_gene: .
abundance: few
len: 15
j_gene: TRBJ1-4
CDR3nt: TGTGCCAGCAGTTACTCCTCAGGCCTTAATGAAAAACTGTTTTTT
CDR3aa: CASSYSSGLNEKLFF

v_gene: TRBV25-1
d_gene: .
abundance: few
len: 16
j_gene: TRBJ1-1
CDR3nt: TGTGCCAGCAACCCCCTAGGCAGAAGGGGATTTTTTGAAGCTTTCTTT
CDR3aa: CASNPLGRRGFFEAFF

v_gene: TRBV20-1
d_gene: .
abundance: .
len: 15
j_gene: TRBJ1-2
CDR3nt: TGCAGTGCTAGAGATCCGGGTGCTTCTAACTATGGCTACACCTTC
CDR3aa: CSARDPGASNYGYTF

v_gene: TRBV14
d_gene: TRBD1
abundance: many
len: 16
j_gene: TRBJ1-2
CDR3nt: TGTGCCAGCAGCTCCCTGAAAGATAACAGGGGATCTGGCTACACCTTC
CDR3aa: CASSSLKDNRGSGYTF

v_gene: TRBV5-1
d_gene: .
abundance: .
len: 13
j_gene: TRBJ2-1
CDR3nt: TGCGCCAGCTCCCGGGACGCAAACGGTGAGCAGTTCTTC
CDR3aa: CASSRDANGEQFF

v_gene: TRBV14
d_gene: TRBD2
abundance: few
len: 15
j_gene: TRBJ2-5
CDR3nt: TGTGCCAGCAGCCCACAGACTAGCAGGTCGGAGACCCAGTACTTC
CDR3aa: CASSPQTSRSETQYF

v_gene: TRBV12-3/TRBV12-4
d_gene: .
abundance: many
len: 15
j_gene: TRBJ1-1
CDR3nt: TGTGCCAGCAGTTTAGCCTATGGGGTGAACACTGAAGCTTTCTTT
CDR3aa: CASSLAYGVNTEAFF

v_gene: TRBV20-1
d_gene: .
abundance: many
len: 14
j_gene: TRBJ1-5
CDR3nt: TGCAGTGCTAGAGAGTGGGGAGGCAATCAGCCCCAGCATTTT
CDR3aa: CSAREWGGNQPQHF

v_gene: TRBV7-9
d_gene: TRBD1
abundance: .
len: 17
j_gene: TRBJ1-4
CDR3nt: TGTGCCAGCAAACAGGGGACGGCGGCTGTGTGGGATGAAAAACTGTTTTTT
CDR3aa: CASKQGTAAVWDEKLFF